The 12 T cell receptor beta chains below come from one sample, sequenced in a study of early T cells in non-severe SARS-CoV-2 infection. TCRdb processed the 5' RACE reads anew with MiXCR; each CDR3 protein has one entry. The sample consists of over 50,000 distinct CDR3 sequences, approximately 11% of them appearing once. Input material: whole blood. The source of these receptors is an adult who was a healthcare worker with PCR-confirmed SARS-CoV-2 infection or an uninfected control (not recorded which).

The V and J genes are TRBV5-1 and TRBJ1-2, with 7 bases aligning to TRBD1. CDR1 and CDR2 from the germline V gene are SGHRS and YFSETQ. The CDR3 has 14 amino acids. With V trimmed by 0 bases and J by 6 bases, 5 bases remained unmatched. DNA of the CDR3: TGCGCCAGCAGCTTGGTAGGGGGCGAGGATGGCTACACCTTC. It translates to CASSLVGGEDGYTF.

V usage is TRBV7-2 and J usage is TRBJ2-1, with a weak D call TRBD2 (5 bases). V was clipped by 1 base and J by 2 bases, with 18 bases between them. CDR3 length: 18 residues. Germline CDR1 reads SGHTA; CDR2 reads FQGNSA. The CDR3 sequence is CASSLGGGRTGPYNEQFF. For the CDR3, the DNA is TGTGCCAGCAGCTTAGGAGGCGGGCGAACTGGTCCCTACAATGAGCAGTTCTTC.

Many counts were recorded for this clonotype. The chain carries TRBV27 and TRBJ1-1; D not certain. Germline-derived CDR1 and CDR2 are MNHEY and SMNVEV (reference sequence). V was trimmed by 8 bases and J by 4 bases, leaving 20 bases between them. The CDR3 sequence is 15 residues long. CDR3 residues: CASQKEGGEFTEAFF. DNA of the CDR3: TGTGCCAGCCAGAAGGAGGGCGGAGAGTTCACTGAAGCTTTCTTT.

This clonotype was observed at least ten times. The chain's CDR3 is CASSPQSRGRGSDEQYF. DNA for the CDR3: TGTGCCAGCAGCCCCCAATCGAGGGGCCGGGGTTCTGACGAGCAGTACTTC. V usage is TRBV5-4 and J usage is TRBJ2-7; D tentatively fits TRBD1 or TRBD2 (5 bases each). Germline CDR1 is SGHNT and CDR2 is YYREEE (reference sequence). This CDR3 region has 17 residues. Deletions cut 4 bases from V and 5 bases from J, with 25 bases between.

At least ten counts were recorded for this clonotype. The rearrangement links TRBV6-1 to TRBJ2-3; D is uncertain. Between the trimmed V and J ends, which lost 6 bases and 0 bases, there was a span of 22 bases. Germline V gene data show CDR1 as MNHNS and CDR2 as SASEGT. This CDR3 spans 18 amino acids. The CDR3 loop is CASRSDTLQTGSTDTQYF. The CDR3 nucleotides are TGTGCCAGCAGGTCCGATACGCTCCAGACCGGTAGCACAGATACGCAGTATTTT.

Many counts were recorded for this clonotype. This chain links TRBV18 with TRBJ1-2; TRBD1 matches at 10 bases. There are 16 residues in the CDR3. With V trimmed by 3 bases and J by 5 bases, 9 bases remained unmatched. CDR1 is KGHSH and CDR2 is LQKENI in the germline V gene. CDR3 loop: CASSPSLPGQGYGYTF. The CDR3 DNA reads as TGTGCCAGCTCACCCTCCCTTCCGGGACAGGGGTATGGCTACACCTTC.

This clonotype has at least ten counts. The V and J genes are TRBV3-1 and TRBJ1-1; no clear D. CDR3 length: 13 residues. Trimming shortened V by 0 bases and J by 10 bases, and 12 bases separated the two germline ends. Germline CDR1 reads LGHDT; CDR2 reads YNNKEL (reference sequence). The CDR3 region has the DNA TGTGCCAGCAGCCAAGAAATGCTAACAGCAGCTTTCTTT. This codes for CASSQEMLTAAFF.

Points on this clonotype: A read error is possible here, since a much larger clone lies one base away. The chain recombines TRBV7-6 with TRBJ2-2; 8 nucleotides align to TRBD1. The CDR3 spans 17 residues. CDR1 is SGHVS, CDR2 FNYEAQ, per germline. CDR3 DNA: TGTGTCAGCAGTTTTCCCCCGGGACAGGCCAGCACCGGGGAGCTGTTTTTT. Translation gives CVSSFPPGQASTGELFF.

The V call is TRBV5-6, the J call TRBJ1-1; D possibly corresponds to TRBD1 (6 bases). CDR1 SGHDT and CDR2 YYEEEE come from the germline V gene. Deletions cut 0 bases from V and 6 bases from J, with 9 bases between. The CDR3 contains 13 residues. The CDR3 DNA sequence: TGTGCCAGCAGCTTGGCCTCAGGGGCTGAAGCTTTCTTT. This translates into CASSLASGAEAFF.

This clonotype was seen at least ten times. The chain is built from TRBV12-3 or TRBV12-4 and TRBJ1-1, with TRBD1 matching 7 bases. CDR3 length: 13 amino acids. V was clipped by 8 bases and J by 1 base; unmatched bases: 4. CDR3 amino acids: CASQGGANTEAFF. DNA for the CDR3: TGTGCCAGCCAGGGGGGGGCGAACACTGAAGCTTTCTTT.

This clonotype has ten or more counts. The chain recombines TRBV20-1 with TRBJ2-3; D uncertain. Germline V CDR1 and CDR2: DFQATT, SNEGSKA (reference sequence). The V end lost 6 bases, the J end lost 0 bases, and 7 bases lay between the germline ends. This CDR3 comprises 12 residues. The CDR3 region has the DNA TGCAGTGCAGGGCCGAGCACAGATACGCAGTATTTT. Translated, it gives CSAGPSTDTQYF.

This clonotype was found many times. This sequence joins TRBV19 and TRBJ2-7; D not certain. Germline V gene lookup returns CDR1 LNHDA and CDR2 SQIVND (reference sequence). The CDR3 runs 13 residues. V lost 3 bases and J lost 1, with 7 bases in between. CDR3 coding DNA: TGTGCCAGTAGTATGGTCGGGTCCTACGAGCAGTACTTC. Translation: CASSMVGSYEQYF. The entire variable domain, with the rest obtained from reference TRBV19 and TRBJ2-7, is as follows: DGGITQSPKYLFRKEGQNVTLSCEQNLNHDAMYWYRQDPGQGLRLIYYSQIVNDFQKGDIAEGYSVSREKKESFPLTVTSAQKNPTAFYLCASSMVGSYEQYFGPGTRLTVT.